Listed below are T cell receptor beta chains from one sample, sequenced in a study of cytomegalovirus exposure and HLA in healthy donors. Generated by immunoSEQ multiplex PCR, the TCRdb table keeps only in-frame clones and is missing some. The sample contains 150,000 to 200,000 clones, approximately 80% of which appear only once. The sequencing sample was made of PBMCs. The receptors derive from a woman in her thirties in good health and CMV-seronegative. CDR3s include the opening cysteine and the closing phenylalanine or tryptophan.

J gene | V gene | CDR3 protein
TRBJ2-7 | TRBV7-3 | CASSLASGRANEQYF
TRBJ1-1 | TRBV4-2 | CASSQVQHTGTGTEAFF
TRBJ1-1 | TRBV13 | CASSLMETMNTEAFF
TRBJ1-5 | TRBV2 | CASSVWDSLSNQPQHF
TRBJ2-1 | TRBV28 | CASSSGLAYNEQFF
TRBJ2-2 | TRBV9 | CASDKQGNTGELFF
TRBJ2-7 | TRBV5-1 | CASSPGGRLTTNSYEQYF
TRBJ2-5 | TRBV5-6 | CASSLTSGEETQYF
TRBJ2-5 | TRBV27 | CASSSGLAGVGETQYF
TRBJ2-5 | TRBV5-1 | CASSRDRGEQETQYF
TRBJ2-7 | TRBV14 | CASSLGHLSSYEQYF
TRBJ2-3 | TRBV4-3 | CASSQAVGQGIADTQYF
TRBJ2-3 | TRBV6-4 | CASSDGPATDTQYF
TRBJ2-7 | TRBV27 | CASSSWTSGSYEQYF
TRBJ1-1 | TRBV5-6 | CASSRRTVNTEAFF
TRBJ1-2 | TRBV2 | CAGRGRTLYGYTF
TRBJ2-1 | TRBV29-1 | CSVENQRALGEQFF
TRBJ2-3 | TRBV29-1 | CSVDGAVSDTQYF
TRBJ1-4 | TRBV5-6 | CASSLPGEANEKLFF
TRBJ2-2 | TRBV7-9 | CASRGPRGSNTGELFF
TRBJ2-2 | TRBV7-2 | CASSLSRGGTGELFF
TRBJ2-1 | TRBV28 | CASSRLAGPTYNEQFF
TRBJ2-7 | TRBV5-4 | CASSSPDGSNYEQYF
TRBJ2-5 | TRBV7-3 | CASSPSLGETQYF
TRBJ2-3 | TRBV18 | CASSPRNGTSGEISTDTQYF
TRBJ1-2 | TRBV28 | CASSLSLAGYTF
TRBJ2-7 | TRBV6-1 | CASSERGLSYEQYF
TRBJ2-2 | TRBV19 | CASSIHRANTGELFF
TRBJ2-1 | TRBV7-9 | CASSHSGGTRLYNEQFF
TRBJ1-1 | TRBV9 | CASSFGQENTEAFF
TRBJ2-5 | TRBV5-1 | CASSLASGGQVETQYF
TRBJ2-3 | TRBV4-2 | CASSQDIRQGVTDTQYF
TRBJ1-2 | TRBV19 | CASSIDPTGSGYTF
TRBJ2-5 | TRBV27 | CASSSSFRETQYF
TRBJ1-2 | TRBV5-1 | CASSSGPEGLYGYTF
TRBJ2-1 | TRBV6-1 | CASTRPQRSEQFF
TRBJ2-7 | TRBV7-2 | CASRTSGSIDEQYF
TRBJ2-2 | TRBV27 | CASSLGGTYTTGELFF
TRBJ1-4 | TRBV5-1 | CASSFGGTNEKLFF
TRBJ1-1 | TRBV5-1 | CASSRIQGNTEAFF
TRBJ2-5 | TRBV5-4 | CASSPGQQETQYF
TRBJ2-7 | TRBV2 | CASRRGQGYEQYF
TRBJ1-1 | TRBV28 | CASSLGGENTEAFF
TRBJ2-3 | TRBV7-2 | CASSLRGAGGDDTQYF
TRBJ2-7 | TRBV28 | CASSLSECGQYF
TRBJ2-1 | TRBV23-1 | CASSHPTSTASYYNEQFF
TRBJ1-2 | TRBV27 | CASSLGLGHNYGYTF
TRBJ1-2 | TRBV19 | CASTRRQANYGYTF
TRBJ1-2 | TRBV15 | CATSRDRGPTYGYTF
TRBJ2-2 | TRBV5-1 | CASNQGSTGELFF
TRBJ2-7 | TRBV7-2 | CASSSGGRSFEQYF
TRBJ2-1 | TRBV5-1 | CASSSRISQGSNEQFF
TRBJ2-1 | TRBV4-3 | CASSHRDSDYNEQFF
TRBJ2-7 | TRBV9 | CASSALLAAQSYEQYF